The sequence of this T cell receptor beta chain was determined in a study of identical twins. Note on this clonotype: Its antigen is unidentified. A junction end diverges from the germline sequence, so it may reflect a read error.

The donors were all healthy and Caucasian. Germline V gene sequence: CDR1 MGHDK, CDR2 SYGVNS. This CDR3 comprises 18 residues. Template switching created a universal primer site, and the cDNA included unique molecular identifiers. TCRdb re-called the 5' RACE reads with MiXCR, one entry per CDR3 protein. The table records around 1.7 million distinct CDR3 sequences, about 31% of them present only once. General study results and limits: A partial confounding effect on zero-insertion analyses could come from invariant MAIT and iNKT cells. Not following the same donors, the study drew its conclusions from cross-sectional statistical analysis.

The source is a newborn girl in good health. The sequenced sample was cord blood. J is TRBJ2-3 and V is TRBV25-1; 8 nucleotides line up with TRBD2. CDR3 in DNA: TGTGCCACCAGTGCTTCAAGACGACTAGCGACCCGCACAGATACGCAGTATTTT. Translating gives CATSASRRLATRTDTQYF.